This T cell receptor beta chain was captured in a study of blood T cell repertoires in COVID-19 (dated by TCRdb to the early 2020s). Broadly, across the study: Collaborator samples came from the United States, Italy and Spain and covered acute and convalescent phases of COVID-19. Subjects who had been exposed to COVID-19, were actively infected with it, or had recovered from it provided the deeply sampled blood TCRbeta repertoires that made up the dataset. The repertoires were released in a freely available public database meant as a resource for research on the immune response to SARS-CoV-2. The sample metadata nearly always contained a de-identified subject ID, COVID-19 status, age in years and sex. Where available, HLA class I and class II types were taken from metadata supplied by the sample provider and were not determined by assay-based typing. The prospective study material was composed of cDNA or gDNA derived from T cells, B-cell-depleted T cells, or PBMCs. The samples were drawn from two sources: the first 160 participants of the ongoing ImmuneRACE study, and 1,000 to 1,500 subjects contributed by 6 global collaborators. Study-wide findings and limitations: Clinical and demographic metadata were provided uncurated, with the amount varying by source and participant.

A remark on this clone: Its antigen is not yet known. It has no much larger one-base neighbor in the sample; base qualities were not kept.

Reading from cysteine to phenylalanine, the CDR3 counts 13 amino acids. Solely the CDR3 DNA is kept, with 39 bases framed from the first base. A distance of 11 bases separates the germline ends of V and J, which lose 6 bases and 3 bases respectively. The germline V gene gives CDR1 as MNHEY and CDR2 as SVGAGI. One collaborating source in Seattle enrolled patients while the patients were actively infected and followed the patients over time throughout the course of disease. Collaborating institutions collected whole blood in K2EDTA tubes following their own protocols. For TCRbeta analysis, collaborators shipped samples in one of three forms: frozen whole blood, isolated PBMCs, or DNA extracted from either of those sample types. The immunoSEQ Assay, a bias-controlled multiplex PCR, was used to amplify TCRbeta CDR3 regions from genomic DNA. Per the original workflow: Nucleated cell counts per sample were estimated from amplification of reference gene primers within the assay. To quantify the absolute abundance of each unique TCRbeta CDR3 rearrangement, sequence reads were collapsed and filtered. For each sample, productive Simpson clonality was calculated as the square root of Simpson's diversity index over productive rearrangements. TCRdb carries this immuneACCESS record with in-frame sequences only. Its versions omit some clonotypes, under half of them owing to an unresolved V gene in the studies checked, with the rest unexplained. V and J calls and clone size follow that table, whereas D and trimming were derived from the DNA. This sample comprises some 450,000 clones, approximately 88% of them detected only once. The ten largest clones add up to over 10% of the sample.

Sequenced input: peripheral blood. The chain joins TRBV6-5 to TRBJ1-1, with the D gene uncertain. This receptor was identified in a woman aged 50 to 60 with COVID-19, enrolled during active disease. The DNA sequence is as follows: TGTGCCAGCAGGAAAGAGGGTTACACTGAAGCTTTCTTT. Its product reads: CASRKEGYTEAFF.